The present T cell receptor beta chain was sequenced within a study of type 1 regulatory T cells. Worth noting for this clonotype: Its antigen is unknown.

Via MiXCR, TCRdb re-called the reads, giving one row per CDR3 protein. The table has about 62,000 distinct CDR3 sequences, roughly 60% seen once. The V segment lost 11 bases and the J segment 4 bases; nucleotides outside the gene matches: 9. The CDR3 consists of 14 residues. Germline CDR1 SGHVS, CDR2 FQNEAQ. Sequencing was performed on cultured non-Tr1 T cells, either the whole culture or a sorted T cell fraction (not recorded which). The receptor was isolated from a human donor in good health. This chain links TRBV7-8 with TRBJ2-5; TRBD2 matches 11 bases. The CDR3 loop is CAGSLAGGRETQYF. Here the CDR3 DNA reads TGTGCCGGATCGTTAGCGGGGGGGCGAGAGACCCAGTACTTC. Together with reference TRBV7-8 and TRBJ2-5, the CDR3 gives the full variable domain: GAGVSQSPRYKVAKRGQDVALRCDPISGHVSLFWYQQALGQGPEFLTYFQNEAQLDKSGLPSDRFFAERPEGSVSTLKIQRTQQEDSAVYLCAGSLAGGRETQYFGPGTRLLVL.